The sequence of this T cell receptor beta chain was determined in a study of cytomegalovirus exposure and HLA in healthy donors. Study as a whole: Unique TCR beta sequences numbering 117 million came from about 179 million T cells in an earlier analysis. Findings and limits, study-wide: Most TCR beta V segments were productive about 87% or about 30% of the time in an earlier analysis. V- and J-gene trimming of TCR beta was linked (in a later analysis) to a missense DCLRE1C variant.

Regarding this clone: The antigen is undetermined.

The PCR was carried out with 60 Vbeta primers and 13 Jbeta primers. Method: immunoSEQ multiplex PCR; TCRdb's copy keeps in-frame clones and lacks some. Here the sample spans some 110,000 clones, just under 75% being singletons. The CDR3 is 10 amino acids. This clonotype originated in a man aged 55 to 69 in good health and CMV-seropositive. Source material: PBMCs. The chain carries TRBV21-1 and TRBJ1-1. TRBV21-1 is recorded as a pseudogene. CDR3: CATTNTEAFF. In DNA, the CDR3 is TGTGCCACTACGAACACTGAAGCTTTCTTT.